The 4 T cell receptor beta chains below come from one sample, sequenced in a study of blood T cell repertoires in COVID-19 (TCRdb year 2020). Libraries came from the immunoSEQ multiplex PCR assay. Entries here come from immuneACCESS through TCRdb and include only in-frame sequences with V and J called. Some clones fail to appear in such tables; in the studies checked, an unresolved V gene covers under half of the shortfall, and the cause of the remainder is unknown. This sample gives 200,000 to 250,000 clones in total; around 86% of them show up just once. The ten biggest clones cover about 12% of the sample. Sequencing was carried out using peripheral blood. All receptors derive from a man aged 80 or over with acute or convalescent COVID-19.

J is TRBJ1-3 and V is TRBV15; 7 bases match TRBD1. The length of the CDR3 is 17 residues. The V segment lost 1 base and the J segment 0 bases; nucleotides outside the gene matches: 6. Germline V gives CDR1 LNHNV, CDR2 YYDKDF (reference sequence). CDR3 residues: CATSRGEGAFSGNTIYF. The DNA of the CDR3 is TGTGCCACCAGCAGAGGAGAGGGGGCTTTCTCTGGAAACACCATATATTTT.

This chain links TRBV19 with TRBJ1-4; D uncertain. The V gene lost 9 bases and the J gene lost 0 bases, with 14 bases spanning the gap. The germline gives CDR1 LNHDA, CDR2 SQIVND (reference sequence). There are 15 residues in the CDR3. CDR3 sequence reads: CASRDGGATNEKLFF. The CDR3 nucleotides are TGTGCCAGCCGTGATGGAGGTGCAACTAATGAAAAACTGTTTTTT.

The chain employs TRBV4-2 and TRBJ1-6; 10 bases fit TRBD1. This CDR3 comprises 15 residues. The junction had 3 bases not matched to a gene; V was cut back by 3 bases and J by 7 bases. The germline V gene encodes CDR1 LGHNA and CDR2 YNFKEQ. The CDR3 loop reads CASSHGTGENSPLHF. The CDR3 DNA follows: TGTGCCAGCAGCCACGGGACAGGGGAAAATTCACCCCTCCACTTT.

This chain connects TRBV29-1 to TRBJ1-4; tentatively, D is TRBD1 (6 bases). The V end was cut by 5 bases, the J end by 0 bases, with 16 bases between. There are 16 residues in the CDR3. CDR1 is SQVTM, CDR2 ANQGSEA, per germline. CDR3 nucleotide sequence: TGCAGCGTTCGAGGGGGTAGAGGGGCAACTAATGAAAAACTGTTTTTT. Its translation is CSVRGGRGATNEKLFF.